This T cell receptor (beta chain) came from a study of shared clonotypes between healthy human individuals. This CDR3 comprises 13 residues. Per germline, CDR1 GTSNPN and CDR2 SVGIG (reference sequence). CD45RO-negative cells were positively selected for CCR7, leaving out terminally differentiated effector memory CD45RA+ cells. This table comes from immunoSEQ multiplex PCR, and its TCRdb copy is limited to in-frame clones, with some not included. The sample lists about 2.2 million clones, just over 90% occurring once. The material sequenced was naive CD8+ T cells from PBMCs. The chain carries TRBV30 and TRBJ1-2; D may be TRBD1 (6 bases). The sequence was collected from a man between 18 and 29 years old in good health. Some clones in this sample may be carry-over from other donors' samples. The CDR3: CAIRMGGSYGYTF. In DNA form, the CDR3 reads TGTGCTATAAGGATGGGGGGCTCCTATGGCTACACCTTC.